Listed here are 17 T cell receptor beta chains from one sample, sequenced in a study of beta chain features in type 1 diabetes. Sequencing targeted expressed TCRB transcripts, as all isolated RNA had been reverse transcribed. Using immunoSEQ multiplex PCR, the repertoire was profiled, and TCRdb retains in-frame clones only, with some absent. This sample yields around 330,000 clones, of which around 10% are seen a single time; 0.015% belongs to the top ten. The sequencing sample was made of naive CD4+ T cells from blood. These receptors all come from a young woman in good health.

There are a few counts of this clone. In DNA, the CDR3 is TGTGCCACCAGCAGAGACCGGGACAGGGAAACTGAAGCTTTCTTT. This codes for CATSRDRDRETEAFF. The chain has TRBV15 and TRBJ1-1, with 9 nucleotides matching TRBD1. Trimming cost V 0 bases and J 5 bases; bases outside gene matches: 4. This CDR3 has 15 residues. CDR1 and CDR2 from the germline V gene are LNHNV and YYDKDF (reference sequence).

This clone showed up just a few times. The rearrangement links TRBV27 to TRBJ2-2; 9 nucleotides align to TRBD1. Germline V lookup: CDR1 MNHEY, CDR2 SMNVEV (reference sequence). V shed 0 bases and J 2 bases; nucleotides not matched to a gene: 4. This CDR3 region has 17 residues. The CDR3: CASSLSGTGFNTGELFF. DNA for the CDR3: TGTGCCAGCAGTTTATCTGGGACAGGGTTTAACACCGGGGAGCTGTTTTTT.

This clone was recorded a few times. J is TRBJ2-1 and V is TRBV4-3; TRBD2 matches 8 bases. Per germline, CDR1 LGHNA and CDR2 YSLEER. V was pared by 4 bases and J by 6 bases, with 11 bases of the junction left unmatched. The CDR3 sequence is 16 residues long. CDR3 loop: CASSLQGTSTFNEQFF. Here the CDR3 DNA reads TGCGCCAGCAGCCTACAAGGGACTAGTACTTTCAATGAGCAGTTCTTC.

This clone occurred a few times. CDR3 DNA: TGTGCCAGCTCACTATCTAGCGGGCTCTCCTACGAGCAGTACTTC. Protein: CASSLSSGLSYEQYF. The J gene is TRBJ2-7, the V gene TRBV18; 8 bases line up with TRBD2. This CDR3 spans 15 amino acids. Germline lookup yields CDR1 KGHSH and CDR2 LQKENI. V trimming: 4 bases; J trimming: 0 bases; junction bases outside the gene matches: 5.

In this sample, this clone turned up a few times. The chain combines TRBV6-5 with TRBJ1-2, with D perhaps TRBD1 (6 bases). The germline CDR1 and CDR2 sequences are MNHEY and SVGAGI. Trimming took off 0 bases at V and 4 bases at J, with 12 bases between the two ends. The CDR3 totals 15 residues. The CDR3 reads CASSYSITGLYGYTF. CDR3 DNA sequence: TGTGCCAGCAGTTACTCGATAACAGGGCTCTATGGCTACACCTTC.

In its sample, this clone was seen a few times. The chain links TRBV7-6 to TRBJ2-7, with 9 bases that match TRBD1. V dropped 3 bases and J dropped 0; count of bases not matched to a gene: 6. Germline CDR1 is SGHVS and CDR2 is FNYEAQ. This CDR3 has 16 amino acids. The CDR3 region is CASSLGQGRSSYEQYF. CDR3 nucleotides: TGTGCCAGCAGCTTGGGACAGGGCCGTAGCTCCTACGAGCAGTACTTC.

This clone turned up a few times. The rearrangement joins TRBV7-2 to TRBJ2-7; 12 nucleotides align to TRBD2. CDR1 is SGHTA, CDR2 FQGNSA, per germline. The CDR3 contains 19 residues. V was clipped by 4 bases and J by 5 bases; unmatched bases: 18. CDR3 residues: CASSSPPGASGRDRNEQYF. CDR3 DNA sequence: TGTGCCAGCAGCTCTCCCCCTGGGGCTAGCGGGAGGGACCGGAACGAGCAGTACTTC.

This clone was picked up a small number of times. This same CDR3 is encoded by further DNA sequences in the sample. This chain joins TRBV9 and TRBJ2-1; TRBD1 might be the D (6 bases). CDR1 and CDR2 from the germline V gene are SGDLS and YYNGEE. CDR3 length: 15 residues. The V gene lost 0 bases and the J gene lost 4 bases, with 11 bases spanning the gap. In DNA, the CDR3 is TGTGCCAGCAGCGTAGATTCAGGGACATACAATGAGCAGTTCTTC. This translates into CASSVDSGTYNEQFF.

This clone has just a few counts. The gene calls are TRBV2 and TRBJ2-5; D is uncertain. The CDR3 totals 12 residues. Germline CDR1 reads SNHLY; CDR2 reads FYNNEI. V was pared by 4 bases and J by 4 bases, with 7 bases between. DNA for the CDR3: TGTGCCAGCAGTGCTTTGAGAGAGACCCAGTACTTC. Amino acids: CASSALRETQYF.

This clone has a handful of counts. The CDR3 loop is CASSSLGQDNTEAFF. The DNA of the CDR3 is TGCGCCAGCTCGTCCCTGGGACAGGACAACACTGAAGCTTTCTTT. The rearrangement links TRBV5-1 to TRBJ1-1; 8 bases fit TRBD1. V lost 7 bases, J lost 2 bases, and 10 bases stayed unmatched. CDR1 and CDR2 (germline): SGHRS, YFSETQ. CDR3 size: 15 residues.

The chain links TRBV7-9 to TRBJ2-7; 8 bases map to TRBD2. This CDR3 has 13 amino acids. V was clipped by 6 bases and J by 0 bases; unmatched bases: 1. Germline-derived CDR1 and CDR2 are SEHNR and FQNEAQ (reference sequence). The CDR3 loop reads CASRSGSSYEQYF. CDR3 bases: TGTGCCAGCAGAAGCGGGAGCTCCTACGAGCAGTACTTC.

This clone occurred a few times. The rearrangement joins TRBV6-5 to TRBJ2-7, with 9 bases matching TRBD1. The CDR3 spans 14 residues. Germline V gene lookup returns CDR1 MNHEY and CDR2 SVGAGI. With V trimmed by 6 bases and J by 5 bases, 8 bases remained unmatched. The CDR3 DNA reads TGTGCCAGCAGGGAAGGGACAGGGTTCCACGAGCAGTACTTC. It codes for CASREGTGFHEQYF.

J is TRBJ2-5 and V is TRBV6-5; weak D call: TRBD2 (5 bases). Trimming cost V 5 bases and J 7 bases, with 11 bases left between them. The CDR3 sequence is 12 residues long. The germline gives CDR1 MNHEY, CDR2 SVGAGI. DNA of the CDR3: TGTGCCAGCAGTCGAGTCGAGGGGACCCAGTACTTC. Its protein product is CASSRVEGTQYF.

This clone was counted only a few times. DNA of the CDR3: TGTGCCAGCAGCTTAAATGGTCACGGGACAGATACGCAGTATTTT. It codes for CASSLNGHGTDTQYF. V and J are TRBV7-3 and TRBJ2-3; no clear D gene. Germline CDR1 and CDR2: SGHTA and FQGTGA. The CDR3 length is 15 residues. Trimming took off 1 base at V and 3 bases at J, with 11 bases between the two ends.

Written as DNA, the CDR3 is TGTGCCAGCAGCCAGTCCGGGACTACCTCCTACGAGCAGTACTTC. This sequence encodes CASSQSGTTSYEQYF. This chain joins TRBV11-2 and TRBJ2-7, with 7 bases aligning to TRBD2. Germline CDR1 is SGHAT and CDR2 is FQNNGV. The junction had 7 bases not matched to a gene; V was cut back by 5 bases and J by 0 bases. The CDR3 extends over 15 amino acids.

V usage is TRBV7-2 and J usage is TRBJ1-1, with TRBD1 identical over 10 bases. V shed 5 bases, J shed 5 bases, and the junction held 8 bases outside the gene matches. The CDR3 totals 15 residues. Germline V gene data show CDR1 as SGHTA and CDR2 as FQGNSA. The CDR3 bases are TGTGCCAGCAGCGTACGACAGGGGGCGCATACTGAAGCTTTCTTT. This encodes CASSVRQGAHTEAFF.

This chain links TRBV27 with TRBJ2-7; TRBD1 might be the D (6 bases). The CDR3 sequence is 14 residues long. The V end lost 0 bases, the J end lost 6 bases, and 12 bases lay between the germline ends. Germline assignment: CDR1 MNHEY and CDR2 SMNVEV (reference sequence). CDR3 residues: CASSLSAGAFEQYF. As DNA, the CDR3 is TGTGCCAGCAGTTTATCGGCAGGGGCGTTCGAGCAGTACTTC.